The entry that follows covers one T cell receptor beta chain sequence. Its antigen is undetermined. During the collection period, no donor immune events like infections were recorded. This record belongs to a study of identifying expanded T cells in peripheral blood. Study-level results: Technical replicates showed approximately 1.2 changed clones; two weeks roughly 15; four weeks 19.

The ends were cut back, 1 base at V and 4 bases at J, with 11 bases in the middle. Germline V gene lookup returns CDR1 SEHNR and CDR2 FQNEAQ (reference sequence). The CDR3 sequence is 15 residues long. Assay: immunoSEQ multiplex PCR; the TCRdb copy retains only in-frame clones and omits some. The sample yields about 58,000 clones, approximately 89% seen once. The source is a person between 18 and 75 years old in good health. The chain links TRBV7-9 to TRBJ2-1, with a weak D call TRBD2 (5 bases). Sequenced material: blood. CDR3 protein: CASSLGHGGYNEQFF. DNA of the CDR3: TGTGCCAGCAGCTTAGGGCATGGCGGGTACAATGAGCAGTTCTTC.